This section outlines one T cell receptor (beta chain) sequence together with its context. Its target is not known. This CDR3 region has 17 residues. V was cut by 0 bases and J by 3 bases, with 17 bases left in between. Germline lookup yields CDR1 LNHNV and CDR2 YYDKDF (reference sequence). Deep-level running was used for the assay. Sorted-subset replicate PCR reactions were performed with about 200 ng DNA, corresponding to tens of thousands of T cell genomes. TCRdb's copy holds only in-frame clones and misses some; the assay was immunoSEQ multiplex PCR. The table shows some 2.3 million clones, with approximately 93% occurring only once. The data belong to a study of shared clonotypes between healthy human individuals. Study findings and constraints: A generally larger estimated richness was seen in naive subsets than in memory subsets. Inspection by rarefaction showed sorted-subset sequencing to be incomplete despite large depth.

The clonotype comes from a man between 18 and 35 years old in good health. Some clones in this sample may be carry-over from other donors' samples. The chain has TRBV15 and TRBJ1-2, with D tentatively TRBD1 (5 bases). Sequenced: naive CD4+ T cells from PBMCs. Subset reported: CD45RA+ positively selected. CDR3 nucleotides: TGTGCCACCAGCAGAGATGTCGGCAGGGCCAGGGACTATGGCTACACCTTC. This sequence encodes CATSRDVGRARDYGYTF. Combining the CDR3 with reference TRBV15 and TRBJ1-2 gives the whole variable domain DAMVIQNPRYQVTQFGKPVTLSCSQTLNHNVMYWYQQKSSQAPKLLFHYYDKDFNNEADTPDNFQSRRPNTSFCFLDIRSPGLGDTAMYLCATSRDVGRARDYGYTFGSGTRLTVV.